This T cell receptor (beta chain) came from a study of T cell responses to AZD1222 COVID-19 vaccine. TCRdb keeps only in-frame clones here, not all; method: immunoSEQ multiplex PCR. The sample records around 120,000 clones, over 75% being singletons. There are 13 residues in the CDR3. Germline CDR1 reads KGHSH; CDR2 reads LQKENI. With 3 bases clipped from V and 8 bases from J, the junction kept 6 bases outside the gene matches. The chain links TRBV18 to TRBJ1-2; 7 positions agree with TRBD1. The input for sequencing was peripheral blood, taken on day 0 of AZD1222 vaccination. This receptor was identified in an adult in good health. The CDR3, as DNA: TGTGCCAGCTCACCTGGACAGGAGAGGGGCTACACCTTC. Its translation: CASSPGQERGYTF.